This TCR beta chain was obtained from a study of blood T cell repertoires in COVID-19. Overall study: Sample material is recorded as cDNA or gDNA derived from T cells, B-cell-depleted T cells, or PBMCs.

V dropped 1 base and J dropped 12 bases, with 12 bases sitting between them. Looked up from germline, CDR1 is SGHTA and CDR2 is FQGTGA. The CDR3 covers 13 residues. Using immunoSEQ multiplex PCR, the repertoire was profiled, and TCRdb retains in-frame clones only, with some absent. The sample gives some 150,000 clones, more than 85% of which show up once; under 2.5% is in the top ten. The J gene is TRBJ2-2, the V gene TRBV7-3; no definite D call. The sequenced sample consisted of peripheral blood. The receptor was isolated from an older woman with acute or convalescent COVID-19. The CDR3 sequence is CASSLMSSNKLFF. The CDR3 DNA reads as TGTGCCAGCAGCTTAATGAGCTCTAATAAGCTGTTTTTT.